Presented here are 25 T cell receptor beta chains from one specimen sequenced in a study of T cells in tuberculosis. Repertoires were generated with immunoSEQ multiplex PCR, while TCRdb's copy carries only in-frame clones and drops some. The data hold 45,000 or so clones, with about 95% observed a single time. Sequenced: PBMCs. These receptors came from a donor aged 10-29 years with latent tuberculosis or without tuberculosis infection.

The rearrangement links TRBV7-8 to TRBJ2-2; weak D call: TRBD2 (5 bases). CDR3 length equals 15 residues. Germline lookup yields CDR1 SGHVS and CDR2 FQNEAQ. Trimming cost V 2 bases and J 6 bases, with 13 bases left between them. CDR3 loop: CASSLPGLSAGELFF. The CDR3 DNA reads TGTGCCAGCAGCTTACCAGGACTGTCTGCCGGGGAGCTGTTTTTT.

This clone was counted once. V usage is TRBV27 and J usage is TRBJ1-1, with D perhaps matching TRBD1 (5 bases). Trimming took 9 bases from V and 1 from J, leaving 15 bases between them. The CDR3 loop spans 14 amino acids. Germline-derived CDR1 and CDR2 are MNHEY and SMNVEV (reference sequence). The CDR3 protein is CASKQEGQNTEAFF. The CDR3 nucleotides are TGTGCCAGTAAACAGGAAGGACAGAACACTGAAGCTTTCTTT.

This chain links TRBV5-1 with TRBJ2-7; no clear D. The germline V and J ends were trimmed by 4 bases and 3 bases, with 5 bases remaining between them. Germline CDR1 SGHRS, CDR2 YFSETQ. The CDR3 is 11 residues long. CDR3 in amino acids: CASSQDYEQYF. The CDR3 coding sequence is TGCGCCAGCAGCCAGGACTACGAGCAGTACTTC.

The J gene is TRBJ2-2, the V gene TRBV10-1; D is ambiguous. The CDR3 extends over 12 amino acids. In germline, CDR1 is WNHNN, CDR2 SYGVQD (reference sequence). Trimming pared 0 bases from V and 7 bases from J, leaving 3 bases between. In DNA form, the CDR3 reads TGCGCCAGCAGTGAGTCCAGCGGGGAGCTGTTTTTT. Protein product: CASSESSGELFF.

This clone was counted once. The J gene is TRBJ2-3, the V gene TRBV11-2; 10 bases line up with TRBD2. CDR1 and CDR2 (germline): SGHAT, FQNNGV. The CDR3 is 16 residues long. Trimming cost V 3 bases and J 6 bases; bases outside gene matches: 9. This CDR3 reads CASSFTIAGGDDTQYF. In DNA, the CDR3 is TGTGCCAGCAGCTTCACAATAGCGGGGGGTGATGATACGCAGTATTTT.

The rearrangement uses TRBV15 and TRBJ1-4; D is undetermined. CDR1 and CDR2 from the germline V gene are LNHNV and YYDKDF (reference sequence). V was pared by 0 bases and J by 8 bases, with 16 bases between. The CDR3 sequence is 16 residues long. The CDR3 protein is CATSRDRVRHNEKLFF. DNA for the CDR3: TGTGCCACCAGCAGAGATCGAGTCAGGCATAACGAAAAACTGTTTTTT.

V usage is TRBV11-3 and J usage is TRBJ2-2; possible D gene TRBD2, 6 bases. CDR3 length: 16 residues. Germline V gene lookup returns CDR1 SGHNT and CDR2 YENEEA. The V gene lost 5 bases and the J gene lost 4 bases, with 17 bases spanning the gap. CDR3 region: CASSPPGRGSTGELFF. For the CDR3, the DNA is TGTGCCAGCAGCCCGCCGGGTCGGGGGTCCACCGGGGAGCTGTTTTTT.

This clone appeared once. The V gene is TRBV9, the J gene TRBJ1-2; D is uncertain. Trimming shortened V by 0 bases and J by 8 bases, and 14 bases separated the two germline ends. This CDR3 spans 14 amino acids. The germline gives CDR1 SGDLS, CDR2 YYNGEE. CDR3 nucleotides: TGTGCCAGCAGCGTAGGCGTCCCCGTAAGCGGCTACACCTTC. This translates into CASSVGVPVSGYTF.

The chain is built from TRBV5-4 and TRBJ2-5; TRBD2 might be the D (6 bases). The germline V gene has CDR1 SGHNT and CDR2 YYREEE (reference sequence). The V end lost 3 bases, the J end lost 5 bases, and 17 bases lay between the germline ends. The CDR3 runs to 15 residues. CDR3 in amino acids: CASSWGGQGGETQYF. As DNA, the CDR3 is TGTGCCAGCAGCTGGGGAGGTCAGGGTGGGGAGACCCAGTACTTC.

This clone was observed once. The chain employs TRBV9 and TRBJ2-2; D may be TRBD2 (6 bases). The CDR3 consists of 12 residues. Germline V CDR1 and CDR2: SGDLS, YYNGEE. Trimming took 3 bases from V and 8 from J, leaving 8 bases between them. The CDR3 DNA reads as TGTGCCAGCAGCGGGGAGGTAGGGGAGCTGTTTTTT. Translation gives CASSGEVGELFF.

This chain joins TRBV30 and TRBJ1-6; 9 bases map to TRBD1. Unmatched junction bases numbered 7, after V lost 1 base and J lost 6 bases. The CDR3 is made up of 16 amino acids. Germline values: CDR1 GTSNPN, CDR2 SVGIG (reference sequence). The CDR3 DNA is TGTGCCTGGAGTGGGGACAGGGTTCCAACTAATTCACCCCTCCACTTT. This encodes CAWSGDRVPTNSPLHF.

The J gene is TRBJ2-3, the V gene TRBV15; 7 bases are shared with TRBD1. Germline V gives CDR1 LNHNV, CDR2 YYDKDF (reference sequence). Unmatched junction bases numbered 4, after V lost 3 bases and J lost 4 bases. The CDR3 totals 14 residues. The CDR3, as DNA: TGTGCCACCAGCAGCAGACAGGGCCCAGATACGCAGTATTTT. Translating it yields CATSSRQGPDTQYF. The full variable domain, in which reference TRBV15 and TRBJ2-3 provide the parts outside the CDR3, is DAMVIQNPRYQVTQFGKPVTLSCSQTLNHNVMYWYQQKSSQAPKLLFHYYDKDFNNEADTPDNFQSRRPNTSFCFLDIRSPGLGDTAMYLCATSSRQGPDTQYFGPGTRLTVL.

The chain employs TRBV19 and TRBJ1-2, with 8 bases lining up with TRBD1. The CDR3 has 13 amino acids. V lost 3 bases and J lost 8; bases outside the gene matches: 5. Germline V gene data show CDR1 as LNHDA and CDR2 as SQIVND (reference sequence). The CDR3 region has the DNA TGTGCCAGTAGTATGGACAGGGTAAGAGGCTACACCTTC. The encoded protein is CASSMDRVRGYTF. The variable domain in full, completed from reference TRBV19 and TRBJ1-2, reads DGGITQSPKYLFRKEGQNVTLSCEQNLNHDAMYWYRQDPGQGLRLIYYSQIVNDFQKGDIAEGYSVSREKKESFPLTVTSAQKNPTAFYLCASSMDRVRGYTFGSGTRLTVV.

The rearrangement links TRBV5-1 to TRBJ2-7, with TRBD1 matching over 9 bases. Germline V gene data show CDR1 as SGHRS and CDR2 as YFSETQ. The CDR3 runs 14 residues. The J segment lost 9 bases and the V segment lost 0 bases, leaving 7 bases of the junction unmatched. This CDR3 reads CASSLEQGAIWQYF. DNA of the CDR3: TGCGCCAGCAGCTTGGAACAGGGGGCGATCTGGCAGTACTTC. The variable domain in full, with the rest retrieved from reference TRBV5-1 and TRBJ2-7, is KAGVTQTPRYLIKTRGQQVTLSCSPISGHRSVSWYQQTPGQGLQFLFEYFSETQRNKGNFPGRFSGRQFSNSRSEMNVSTLELGDSALYLCASSLEQGAIWQYFGPGTRLTVT.

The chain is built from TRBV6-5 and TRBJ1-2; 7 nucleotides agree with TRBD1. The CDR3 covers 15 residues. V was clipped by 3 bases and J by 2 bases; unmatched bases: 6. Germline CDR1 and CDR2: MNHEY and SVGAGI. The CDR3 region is CASSYLGTANYGYTF. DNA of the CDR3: TGTGCCAGCAGTTATCTTGGGACAGCGAACTATGGCTACACCTTC.

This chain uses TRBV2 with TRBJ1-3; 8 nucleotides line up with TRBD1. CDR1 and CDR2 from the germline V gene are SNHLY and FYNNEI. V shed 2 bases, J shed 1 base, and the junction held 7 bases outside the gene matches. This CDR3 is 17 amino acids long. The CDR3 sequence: CASSELQGAGSGNTIYF. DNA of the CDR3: TGTGCCAGCAGTGAACTTCAGGGGGCAGGGTCTGGAAACACCATATATTTT.

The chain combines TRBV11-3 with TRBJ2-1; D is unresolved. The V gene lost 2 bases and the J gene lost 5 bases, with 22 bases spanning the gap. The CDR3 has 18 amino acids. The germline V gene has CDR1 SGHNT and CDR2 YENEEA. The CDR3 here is CASSLSLRRSRPNNEQFF. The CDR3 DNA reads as TGTGCCAGCAGCTTATCTCTTCGGCGGTCCCGGCCCAACAATGAGCAGTTCTTC.

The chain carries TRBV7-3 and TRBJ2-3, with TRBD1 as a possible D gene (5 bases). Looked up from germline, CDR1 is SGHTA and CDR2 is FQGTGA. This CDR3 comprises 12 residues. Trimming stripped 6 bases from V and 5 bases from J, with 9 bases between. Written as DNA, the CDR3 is TGTGCCAGCAGGACAGCCCTAGATACGCAGTATTTT. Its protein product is CASRTALDTQYF.

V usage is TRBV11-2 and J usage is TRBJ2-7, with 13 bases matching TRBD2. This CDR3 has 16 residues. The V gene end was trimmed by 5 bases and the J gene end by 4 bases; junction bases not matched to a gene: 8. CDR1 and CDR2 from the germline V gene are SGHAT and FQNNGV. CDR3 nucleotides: TGTGCCAGCAGCCCCCATACTAGCGGGAGGGGTTACGAGCAGTACTTC. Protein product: CASSPHTSGRGYEQYF.

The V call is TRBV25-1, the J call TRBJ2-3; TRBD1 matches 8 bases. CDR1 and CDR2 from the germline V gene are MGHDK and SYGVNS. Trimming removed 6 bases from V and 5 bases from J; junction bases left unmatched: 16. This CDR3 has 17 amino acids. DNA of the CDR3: TGTGCCAGCAGAGCAGTGCAGGGGGCGAGATCCGGAGATACGCAGTATTTT. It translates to CASRAVQGARSGDTQYF.

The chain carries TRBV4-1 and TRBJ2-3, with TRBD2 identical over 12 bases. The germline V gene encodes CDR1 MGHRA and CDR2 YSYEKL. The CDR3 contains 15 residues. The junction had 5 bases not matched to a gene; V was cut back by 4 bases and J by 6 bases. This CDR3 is CASSLPGLAGDTQYF. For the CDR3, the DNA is TGCGCCAGCAGCCTCCCGGGACTAGCGGGTGATACGCAGTATTTT.

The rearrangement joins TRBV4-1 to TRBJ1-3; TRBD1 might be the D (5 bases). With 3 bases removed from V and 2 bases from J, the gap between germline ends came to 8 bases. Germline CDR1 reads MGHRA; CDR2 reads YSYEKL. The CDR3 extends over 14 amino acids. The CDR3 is CASSQGLAGNTIYF. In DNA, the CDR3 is TGCGCCAGCAGCCAGGGACTTGCTGGAAACACCATATATTTT.

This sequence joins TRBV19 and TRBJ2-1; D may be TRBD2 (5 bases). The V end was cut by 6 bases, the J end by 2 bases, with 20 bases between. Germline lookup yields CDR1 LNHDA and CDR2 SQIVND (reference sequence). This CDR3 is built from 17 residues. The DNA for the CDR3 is TGTGCCAGTAGCCACCCGACTAAGGTGACCACCTACAATGAGCAGTTCTTC. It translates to CASSHPTKVTTYNEQFF.

The CDR3, as DNA: TGTGCCAGCAGCTTATCAGGGGTGAACACTGAAGCTTTCTTT. Encoded protein: CASSLSGVNTEAFF. The rearrangement uses TRBV7-3 and TRBJ1-1; perhaps TRBD1 as D (6 bases). CDR3 size: 14 residues. Deletions cut 2 bases from V and 0 bases from J, with 7 bases between. Germline V gene sequence: CDR1 SGHTA, CDR2 FQGTGA.

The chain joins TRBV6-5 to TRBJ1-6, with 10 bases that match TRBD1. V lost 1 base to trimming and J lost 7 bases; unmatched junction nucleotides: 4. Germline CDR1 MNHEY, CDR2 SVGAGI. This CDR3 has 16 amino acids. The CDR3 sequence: CASSYFSGQGNSPLHF. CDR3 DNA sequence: TGTGCCAGCAGTTACTTCTCGGGACAGGGGAATTCACCCCTCCACTTT.